Sequencing of this TCR beta chain was carried out in a study of blood T cell repertoires in COVID-19. Study details: Sites in the United States, Italy and Spain provided acute and convalescent COVID-19 samples.

Germline V gene data show CDR1 as MGHRA and CDR2 as YSYEKL. V lost 0 bases to trimming and J lost 0 bases, with 12 bases between them. This CDR3 region has 17 residues. Original analysis: From reference gene primer amplification, estimates of nucleated cell counts were derived. TCRdb's table, derived via immunoSEQ multiplex PCR, lists solely in-frame clones and lacks some. The DNA was the basis for D and trimming; V, J and clone size are from that table. The profile shows roughly 400,000 clones, approximately 88% of them singletons. Participants were aged 18 to 89 years, lived in over 20 US areas, and enrolled virtually.

This clonotype was sampled from a middle-aged woman with acute COVID-19. Sequenced: PBMCs or T cells enriched from blood (not recorded which). V is TRBV4-1 and J is TRBJ2-1; weak D call: TRBD2 (6 bases). This chain's CDR3 is CASSQERTTPSYNEQFF. Written as DNA, the CDR3 is TGCGCCAGCAGCCAAGAAAGGACTACCCCCTCCTACAATGAGCAGTTCTTC.